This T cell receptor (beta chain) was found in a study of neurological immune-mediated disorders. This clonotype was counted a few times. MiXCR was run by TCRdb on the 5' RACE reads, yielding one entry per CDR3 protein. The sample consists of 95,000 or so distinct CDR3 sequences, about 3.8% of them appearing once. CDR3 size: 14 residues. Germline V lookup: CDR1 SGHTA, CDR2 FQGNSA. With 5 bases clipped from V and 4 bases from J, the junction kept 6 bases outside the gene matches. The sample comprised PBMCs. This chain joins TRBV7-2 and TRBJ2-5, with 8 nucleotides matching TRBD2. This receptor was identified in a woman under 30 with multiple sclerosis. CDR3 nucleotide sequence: TGTGCCAGCAGCCGAATCGCGGGGGGAGAGACCCAGTACTTC. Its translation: CASSRIAGGETQYF.